Presented here are 21 T cell receptor beta chains from one specimen sequenced in a study of cytomegalovirus exposure and HLA in healthy donors. TCRdb keeps only in-frame clones here, not all; method: immunoSEQ multiplex PCR. This sample carries 100,000 or so clones, roughly nine tenths of them seen once, and the ten largest clones take under 4.5%. Sequenced: PBMCs. These receptors all come from a woman between 18 and 29 years old in good health and CMV-seropositive.

V is TRBV6-4 and J is TRBJ2-3; D unresolved. V lost 6 bases, J lost 0 bases, and 13 bases lay in between. CDR1 and CDR2 (germline): MRHNA, SNTAGT. The CDR3 totals 15 residues. The CDR3 reads CASSPVAGSTDTQYF. DNA for the CDR3: TGTGCCAGCAGCCCCGTAGCTGGAAGCACAGATACGCAGTATTTT.

This rearrangement joins TRBV4-2 to TRBJ1-6; TRBD1 aligns across 8 bases. Unmatched junction bases numbered 8, after V lost 2 bases and J lost 5 bases. The CDR3 sequence is 17 residues long. Per germline, CDR1 LGHNA and CDR2 YNFKEQ. Written as DNA, the CDR3 is TGTGCCAGCAGCCAACCTCGGACAGGGATTAATAATTCACCCCTCCACTTT. Amino acids: CASSQPRTGINNSPLHF.

This chain connects TRBV28 to TRBJ2-7; D may be TRBD1 (6 bases). CDR1 is MDHEN, CDR2 SYDVKM, per germline. The CDR3 covers 15 residues. Trimming cost V 4 bases and J 3 bases, with 16 bases left between them. This chain's CDR3 is CASSSTRGPIYEQYF. DNA for the CDR3: TGTGCCAGCAGTTCAACCAGGGGACCGATCTACGAGCAGTACTTC.

The chain has TRBV6-6 and TRBJ1-5, with 8 bases matching TRBD1. Germline V CDR1 and CDR2: MNHNY, SVGAGI (reference sequence). This CDR3 is 15 amino acids long. V shed 7 bases, J shed 7 bases, and the junction held 12 bases outside the gene matches. The CDR3 spells CASKGQATAIQPQHF. CDR3 coding DNA: TGTGCCAGCAAGGGACAGGCCACGGCGATCCAGCCCCAGCATTTT.

This sequence joins TRBV9 and TRBJ1-2; the D gene is possibly TRBD1 (5 bases). V was clipped by 4 bases and J by 4 bases, with 11 bases between them. The CDR3 totals 13 residues. Germline CDR1 SGDLS, CDR2 YYNGEE. CDR3 DNA: TGTGCCAGCAGCCGGTCAGGGTTCTATGGCTACACCTTC. Protein product: CASSRSGFYGYTF.

The chain carries TRBV7-8 and TRBJ1-2; unclear D gene. The CDR3 loop spans 16 amino acids. The germline V gene has CDR1 SGHVS and CDR2 FQNEAQ. Trimming shortened V by 5 bases and J by 2 bases, and 18 bases separated the two germline ends. DNA for the CDR3: TGTGCCAGCAGCCCCACCCGGGTGGGAGGAAACTATGGCTACACCTTC. It specifies CASSPTRVGGNYGYTF.

This chain links TRBV5-4 with TRBJ2-1; maybe TRBD2 (7 bases). The CDR3 extends over 15 amino acids. Per germline, CDR1 SGHNT and CDR2 YYREEE (reference sequence). The V gene lost 2 bases and the J gene lost 4 bases, with 13 bases spanning the gap. In DNA form, the CDR3 reads TGTGCCAGCAGCTTTGGGGGGAGGGGGTACAATGAGCAGTTCTTC. Amino acid sequence: CASSFGGRGYNEQFF.

V gene TRBV4-2 combines with J gene TRBJ2-1, with D maybe TRBD2 (5 bases). CDR1 is LGHNA, CDR2 YNFKEQ, per germline. V lost 0 bases, J lost 12 bases, and 15 bases lay in between. The CDR3 covers 14 residues. The CDR3 coding sequence is TGTGCCAGCAGCCAAGATGGACTCATAGTACGGCAGTTCTTC. It is translated as CASSQDGLIVRQFF.

The chain uses TRBV27 and TRBJ2-1, with 7 bases matching TRBD2. V trimming: 4 bases; J trimming: 4 bases; junction bases outside the gene matches: 10. Germline CDR1 is MNHEY and CDR2 is SMNVEV (reference sequence). CDR3 size: 16 residues. The CDR3 region has the DNA TGTGCCAGCAGTTCGCCCCGAGCGGGGTTTTACAATGAGCAGTTCTTC. This sequence encodes CASSSPRAGFYNEQFF.

The chain joins TRBV19 to TRBJ2-3, with a weak D call TRBD2 (5 bases). Trimming removed 8 bases from V and 2 bases from J, with 17 bases in between. From germline, CDR1 is LNHDA and CDR2 SQIVND (reference sequence). The CDR3 totals 15 residues. The CDR3 sequence is CASCRGVSHTDTQYF. CDR3 in DNA: TGTGCCAGTTGCCGGGGAGTGAGCCACACAGATACGCAGTATTTT.

J is TRBJ1-3 and V is TRBV18; D gene unclear. This CDR3 comprises 15 residues. The ends were cut back, 4 bases at V and 2 bases at J, with 12 bases in the middle. In germline, CDR1 is KGHSH, CDR2 LQKENI. The CDR3 spells CASSRTEGTGNTIYF. CDR3 bases: TGTGCCAGCTCACGTACGGAGGGAACTGGAAACACCATATATTTT. Together with reference TRBV18 and TRBJ1-3, the CDR3 gives the full variable domain: NAGVMQNPRHLVRRRGQEARLRCSPMKGHSHVYWYRQLPEEGLKFMVYLQKENIIDESGMPKERFSAEFPKEGPSILRIQQVVRGDSAAYFCASSRTEGTGNTIYFGEGSWLTVV.

This clone was seen only once. The rearrangement links TRBV28 to TRBJ2-1; 7 positions match TRBD1. CDR3 length: 14 amino acids. CDR1 and CDR2 from the germline V gene are MDHEN and SYDVKM. The ends lost 5 bases at V and 2 bases at J; junction bases unmatched: 3. Written as DNA, the CDR3 is TGTGCCAGCAGTGCCACAGGGGCCTACAATGAGCAGTTCTTC. This encodes CASSATGAYNEQFF.

The chain carries TRBV5-1 and TRBJ2-1, with D possibly being TRBD2 (5 bases). The CDR3 length is 13 residues. CDR1 and CDR2 from the germline V gene are SGHRS and YFSETQ. V was pared by 3 bases and J by 4 bases, with 8 bases between. CDR3 sequence: CASSSGKYNEQFF. The DNA of the CDR3 is TGCGCCAGCAGCTCCGGGAAATACAATGAGCAGTTCTTC.

The rearrangement uses TRBV7-6 and TRBJ1-5; 7 bases line up with TRBD1. The CDR3 is 14 amino acids. The V gene's germline CDR1 is SGHVS and CDR2 FNYEAQ. V was pared by 6 bases and J by 7 bases, with 9 bases of the junction left unmatched. In DNA, the CDR3 is TGTGCCAGCAGTGACGGACAGGCCCACCAGCCCCAGCATTTT. Translation gives CASSDGQAHQPQHF.

The gene calls are TRBV19 and TRBJ1-1; D possibly corresponds to TRBD1 (6 bases). Germline lookup yields CDR1 LNHDA and CDR2 SQIVND (reference sequence). This CDR3 region has 14 residues. Trimming took off 2 bases at V and 3 bases at J, with 10 bases between the two ends. The CDR3 DNA sequence: TGTGCCAGTAGTATAAGGGGGTACGACACTGAAGCTTTCTTT. It is translated as CASSIRGYDTEAFF. The complete variable domain, with remaining parts taken from reference TRBV19 and TRBJ1-1, reads DGGITQSPKYLFRKEGQNVTLSCEQNLNHDAMYWYRQDPGQGLRLIYYSQIVNDFQKGDIAEGYSVSREKKESFPLTVTSAQKNPTAFYLCASSIRGYDTEAFFGQGTRLTVV.

The rearrangement links TRBV18 to TRBJ1-2; 7 bases are shared with TRBD1. Germline V lookup: CDR1 KGHSH, CDR2 LQKENI. The junction had 8 bases not matched to a gene; V was cut back by 3 bases and J by 7 bases. This CDR3 has 14 residues. CDR3 bases: TGTGCCAGCTCACCCTCGACAGGGACCGCTGGCTACACCTTC. This codes for CASSPSTGTAGYTF.

Ten or more counts support this clone. This chain links TRBV5-1 with TRBJ2-7, with D tentatively TRBD1 (6 bases). CDR1 is SGHRS and CDR2 is YFSETQ in the germline V gene. Trimming took off 4 bases at V and 5 bases at J, with 16 bases between the two ends. The CDR3 is made up of 14 amino acids. The CDR3 here is CASSGTTGTHEQYF. The CDR3 DNA reads TGCGCCAGCAGCGGAACCACAGGGACCCACGAGCAGTACTTC. Variable domain in full (rest from reference TRBV5-1 and TRBJ2-7): KAGVTQTPRYLIKTRGQQVTLSCSPISGHRSVSWYQQTPGQGLQFLFEYFSETQRNKGNFPGRFSGRQFSNSRSEMNVSTLELGDSALYLCASSGTTGTHEQYFGPGTRLTVT.

This chain joins TRBV9 and TRBJ2-7; 8 nucleotides line up with TRBD2. V trimming: 3 bases; J trimming: 5 bases; junction bases outside the gene matches: 4. Germline CDR1 and CDR2: SGDLS and YYNGEE. This CDR3 is built from 13 residues. The CDR3 DNA sequence: TGTGCCAGCAGCGCTGGACTAGCTAACGAGCAGTACTTC. Translated: CASSAGLANEQYF.

The chain joins TRBV12-5 to TRBJ2-3; a possible D gene is TRBD1 (5 bases). CDR1 LGHNT and CDR2 FRNRAP come from the germline V gene. Deletions cut 0 bases from V and 2 bases from J, with 15 bases between. The CDR3 contains 17 residues. CDR3 in DNA: TGTGCTAGTGGTTTGGTACTGTCAGGGTCCCCCACAGATACGCAGTATTTT. Translation: CASGLVLSGSPTDTQYF.

The chain couples TRBV5-1 to TRBJ1-3, with 9 bases aligning to TRBD1. Trimming cost V 4 bases and J 2 bases; bases outside gene matches: 4. The germline CDR1 and CDR2 sequences are SGHRS and YFSETQ. The CDR3 contains 15 residues. The CDR3 DNA follows: TGCGCCAGCAGCCCGGACAGGGGCGCTGGAAACACCATATATTTT. This codes for CASSPDRGAGNTIYF.

This clone came up once. V is TRBV11-3 and J is TRBJ2-7; tentatively, D is TRBD2 (6 bases). The CDR3 spans 12 residues. From germline, CDR1 is SGHNT and CDR2 YENEEA. The V end was cut by 5 bases, the J end by 4 bases, with 9 bases between. This chain's CDR3 is CASSGGAYEQYF. The CDR3 DNA sequence: TGTGCCAGCAGCGGAGGGGCATACGAGCAGTACTTC.